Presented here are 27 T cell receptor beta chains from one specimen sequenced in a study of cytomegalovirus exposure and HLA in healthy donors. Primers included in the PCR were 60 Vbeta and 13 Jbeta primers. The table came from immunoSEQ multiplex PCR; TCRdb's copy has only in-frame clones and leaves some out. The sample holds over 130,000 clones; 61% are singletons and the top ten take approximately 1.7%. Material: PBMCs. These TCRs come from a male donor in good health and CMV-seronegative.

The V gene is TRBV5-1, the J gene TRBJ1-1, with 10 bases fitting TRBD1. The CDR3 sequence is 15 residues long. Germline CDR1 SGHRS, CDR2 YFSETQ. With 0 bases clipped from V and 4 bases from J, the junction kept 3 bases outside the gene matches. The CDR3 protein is CASSLAGTGVTEAFF. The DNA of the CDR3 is TGCGCCAGCAGCTTGGCCGGGACAGGGGTCACTGAAGCTTTCTTT.

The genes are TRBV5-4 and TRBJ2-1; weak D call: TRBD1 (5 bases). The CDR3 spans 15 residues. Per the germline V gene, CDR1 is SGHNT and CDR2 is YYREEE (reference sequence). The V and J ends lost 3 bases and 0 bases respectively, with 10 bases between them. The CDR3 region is CASSYDSFSYNEQFF. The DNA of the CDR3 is TGTGCCAGCAGCTACGACAGTTTCTCCTACAATGAGCAGTTCTTC.

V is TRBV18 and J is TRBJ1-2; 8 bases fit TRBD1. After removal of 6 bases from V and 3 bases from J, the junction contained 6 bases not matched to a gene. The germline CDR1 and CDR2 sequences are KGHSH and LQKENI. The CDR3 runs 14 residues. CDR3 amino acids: CASSPGQDHYGYTF. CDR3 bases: TGTGCCAGCTCCCCGGGACAGGATCACTATGGCTACACCTTC.

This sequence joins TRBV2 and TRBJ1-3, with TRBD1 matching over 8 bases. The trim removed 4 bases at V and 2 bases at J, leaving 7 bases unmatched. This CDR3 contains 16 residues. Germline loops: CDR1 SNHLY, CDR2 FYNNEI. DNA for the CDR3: TGTGCCAGCAGTGTTAATTCAGGGGGCACTGGAAACACCATATATTTT. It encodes CASSVNSGGTGNTIYF.

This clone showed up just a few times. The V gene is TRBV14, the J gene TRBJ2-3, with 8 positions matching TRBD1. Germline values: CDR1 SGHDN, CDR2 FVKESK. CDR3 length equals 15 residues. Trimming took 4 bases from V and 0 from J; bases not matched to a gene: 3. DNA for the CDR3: TGTGCCAGCAGCCCCCGGACAGGGAGCACAGATACGCAGTATTTT. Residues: CASSPRTGSTDTQYF. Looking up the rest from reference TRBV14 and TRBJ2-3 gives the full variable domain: EAGVTQFPSHSVIEKGQTVTLRCDPISGHDNLYWYRRVMGKEIKFLLHFVKESKQDESGMPNNRFLAERTGGTYSTLKVQPAELEDSGVYFCASSPRTGSTDTQYFGPGTRLTVL.

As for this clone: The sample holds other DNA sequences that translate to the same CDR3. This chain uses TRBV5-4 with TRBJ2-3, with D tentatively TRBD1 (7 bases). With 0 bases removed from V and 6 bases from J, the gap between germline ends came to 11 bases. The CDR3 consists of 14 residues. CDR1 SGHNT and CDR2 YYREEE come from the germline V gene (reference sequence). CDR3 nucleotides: TGTGCCAGCAGCTTGGAGGCAGGGGGGGATACGCAGTATTTT. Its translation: CASSLEAGGDTQYF.

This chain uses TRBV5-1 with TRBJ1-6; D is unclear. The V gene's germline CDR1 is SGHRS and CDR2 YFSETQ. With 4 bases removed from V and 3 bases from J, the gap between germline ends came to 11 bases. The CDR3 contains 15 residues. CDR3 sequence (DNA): TGCGCCAGCAGCACCCATAGTGACTATAATTCACCCCTCCACTTT. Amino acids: CASSTHSDYNSPLHF.

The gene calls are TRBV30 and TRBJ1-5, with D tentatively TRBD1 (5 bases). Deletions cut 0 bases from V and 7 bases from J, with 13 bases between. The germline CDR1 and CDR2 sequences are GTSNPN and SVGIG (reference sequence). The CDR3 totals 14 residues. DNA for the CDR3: TGTGCCTGGAGTGTAGTGGGGGGAGGACAGCCCCAGCATTTT. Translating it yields CAWSVVGGGQPQHF.

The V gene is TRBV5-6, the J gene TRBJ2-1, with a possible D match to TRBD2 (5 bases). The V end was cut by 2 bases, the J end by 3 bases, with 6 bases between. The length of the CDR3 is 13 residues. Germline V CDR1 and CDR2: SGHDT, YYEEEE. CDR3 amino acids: CASSFGVYNEQFF. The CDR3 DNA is TGTGCCAGCAGCTTCGGGGTCTACAATGAGCAGTTCTTC.

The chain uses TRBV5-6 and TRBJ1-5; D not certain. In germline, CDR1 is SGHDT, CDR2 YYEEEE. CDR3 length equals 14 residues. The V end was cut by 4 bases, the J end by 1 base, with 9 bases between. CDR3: CASSAALSNQPQHF. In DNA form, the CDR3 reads TGTGCCAGCAGCGCGGCTTTAAGCAATCAGCCCCAGCATTTT.

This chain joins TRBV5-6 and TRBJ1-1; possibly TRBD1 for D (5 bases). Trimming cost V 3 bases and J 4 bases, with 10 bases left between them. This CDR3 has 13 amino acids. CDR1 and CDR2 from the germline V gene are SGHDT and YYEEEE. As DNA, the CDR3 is TGTGCCAGCAGCTGGGGGGGTGGCACTGAAGCTTTCTTT. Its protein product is CASSWGGGTEAFF.

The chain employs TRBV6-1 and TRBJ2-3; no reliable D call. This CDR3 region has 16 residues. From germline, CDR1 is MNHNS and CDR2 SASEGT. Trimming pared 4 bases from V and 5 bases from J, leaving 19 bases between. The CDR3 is CASSGPGGGIRDTQYF. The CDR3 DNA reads TGTGCCAGCAGTGGCCCTGGCGGCGGAATAAGAGATACGCAGTATTTT.

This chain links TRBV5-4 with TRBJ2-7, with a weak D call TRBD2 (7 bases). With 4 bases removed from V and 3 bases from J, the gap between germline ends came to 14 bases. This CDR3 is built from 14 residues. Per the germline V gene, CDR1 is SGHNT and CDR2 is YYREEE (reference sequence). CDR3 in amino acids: CASSGGGRHYEQYF. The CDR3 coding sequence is TGTGCCAGCAGCGGGGGGGGGCGGCACTACGAGCAGTACTTC.

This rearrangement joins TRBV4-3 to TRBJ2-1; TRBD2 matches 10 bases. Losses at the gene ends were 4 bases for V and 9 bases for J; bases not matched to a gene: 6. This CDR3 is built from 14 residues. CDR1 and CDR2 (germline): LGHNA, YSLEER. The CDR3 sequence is CASSPSWTSGEQFF. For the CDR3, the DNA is TGCGCCAGCAGCCCCAGTTGGACTAGCGGTGAGCAGTTCTTC.

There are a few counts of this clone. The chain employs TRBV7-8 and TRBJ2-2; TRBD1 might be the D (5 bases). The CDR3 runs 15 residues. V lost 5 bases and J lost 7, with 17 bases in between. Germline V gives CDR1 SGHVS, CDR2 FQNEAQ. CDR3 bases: TGTGCCAGCAGCCCGATCAGGGCTAGGAGCGGGGAGCTGTTTTTT. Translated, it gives CASSPIRARSGELFF.

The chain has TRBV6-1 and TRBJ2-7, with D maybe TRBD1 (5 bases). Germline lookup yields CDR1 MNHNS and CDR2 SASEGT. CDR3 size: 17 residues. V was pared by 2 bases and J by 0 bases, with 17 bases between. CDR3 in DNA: TGTGCCAGCAGTGAATTTTCAGGGTCGGCGTCCTCCTACGAGCAGTACTTC. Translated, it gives CASSEFSGSASSYEQYF.

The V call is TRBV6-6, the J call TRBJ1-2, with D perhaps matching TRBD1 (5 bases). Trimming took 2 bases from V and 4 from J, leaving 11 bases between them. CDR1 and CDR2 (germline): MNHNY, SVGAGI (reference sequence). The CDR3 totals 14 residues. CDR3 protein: CASSYLDSLYGYTF. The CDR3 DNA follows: TGTGCCAGCAGTTACCTCGACAGTCTCTATGGCTACACCTTC.

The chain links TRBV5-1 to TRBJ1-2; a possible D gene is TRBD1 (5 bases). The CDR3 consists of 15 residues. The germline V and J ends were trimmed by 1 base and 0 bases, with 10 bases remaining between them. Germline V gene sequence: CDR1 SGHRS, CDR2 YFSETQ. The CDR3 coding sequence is TGCGCCAGCAGCTTGATGACAGACGCTAACTATGGCTACACCTTC. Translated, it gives CASSLMTDANYGYTF. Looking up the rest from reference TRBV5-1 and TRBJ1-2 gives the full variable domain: KAGVTQTPRYLIKTRGQQVTLSCSPISGHRSVSWYQQTPGQGLQFLFEYFSETQRNKGNFPGRFSGRQFSNSRSEMNVSTLELGDSALYLCASSLMTDANYGYTFGSGTRLTVV.

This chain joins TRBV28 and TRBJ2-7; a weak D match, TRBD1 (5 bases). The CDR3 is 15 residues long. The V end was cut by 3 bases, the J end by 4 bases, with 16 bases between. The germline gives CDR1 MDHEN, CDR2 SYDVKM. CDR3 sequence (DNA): TGTGCCAGCAGTTTGGGCGCGAGACAGACATACGAGCAGTACTTC. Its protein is CASSLGARQTYEQYF.

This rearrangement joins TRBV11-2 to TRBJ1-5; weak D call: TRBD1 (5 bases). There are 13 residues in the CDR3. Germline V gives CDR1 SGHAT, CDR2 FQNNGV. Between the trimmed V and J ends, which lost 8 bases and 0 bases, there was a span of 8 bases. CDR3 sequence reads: CASGGNSNQPQHF. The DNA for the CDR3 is TGTGCCAGCGGGGGGAATAGCAATCAGCCCCAGCATTTT.

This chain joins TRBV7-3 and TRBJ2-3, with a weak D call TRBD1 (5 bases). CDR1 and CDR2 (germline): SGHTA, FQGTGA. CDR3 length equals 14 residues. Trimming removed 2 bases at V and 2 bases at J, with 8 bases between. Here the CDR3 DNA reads TGTGCCAGCAGCTTAGCAGGGTACACAGATACGCAGTATTTT. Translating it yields CASSLAGYTDTQYF.

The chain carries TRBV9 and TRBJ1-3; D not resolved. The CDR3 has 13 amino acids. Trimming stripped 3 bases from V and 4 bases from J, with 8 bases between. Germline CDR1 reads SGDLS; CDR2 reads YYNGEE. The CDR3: CASSAGGGNTIYF. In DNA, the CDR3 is TGTGCCAGCAGCGCCGGCGGGGGAAACACCATATATTTT.

The CDR3 nucleotides are TGCGCCAGCAGCTTAGGCGGACAGGGCTTCTACGAGCAGTACTTC. The encoded protein is CASSLGGQGFYEQYF. V and J are TRBV5-1 and TRBJ2-7; 8 positions match TRBD1. The V and J ends lost 2 bases and 3 bases, in that order; junction bases with no gene match: 7. Looked up from germline, CDR1 is SGHRS and CDR2 is YFSETQ. CDR3 length equals 15 residues.

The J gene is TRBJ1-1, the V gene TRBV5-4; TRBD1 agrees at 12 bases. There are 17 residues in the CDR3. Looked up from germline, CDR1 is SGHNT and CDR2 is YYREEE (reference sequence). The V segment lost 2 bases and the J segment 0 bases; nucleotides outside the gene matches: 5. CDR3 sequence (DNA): TGTGCCAGCAGCTTTGGGACAGGGGGCGTAATGAACACTGAAGCTTTCTTT. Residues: CASSFGTGGVMNTEAFF.

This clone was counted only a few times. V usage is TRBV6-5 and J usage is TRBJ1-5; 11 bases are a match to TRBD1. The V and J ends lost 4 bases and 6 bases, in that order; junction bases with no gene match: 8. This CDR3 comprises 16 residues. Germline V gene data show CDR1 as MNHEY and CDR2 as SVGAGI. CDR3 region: CASSLGQGVGFQPQHF. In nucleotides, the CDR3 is TGTGCCAGCAGTTTGGGACAGGGGGTTGGGTTTCAGCCCCAGCATTTT.

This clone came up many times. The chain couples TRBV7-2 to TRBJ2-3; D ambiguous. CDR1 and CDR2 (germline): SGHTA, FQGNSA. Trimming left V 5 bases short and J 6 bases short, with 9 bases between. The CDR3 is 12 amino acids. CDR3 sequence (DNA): TGTGCCAGCAGCCCGACGGGTGATACGCAGTATTTT. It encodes CASSPTGDTQYF.

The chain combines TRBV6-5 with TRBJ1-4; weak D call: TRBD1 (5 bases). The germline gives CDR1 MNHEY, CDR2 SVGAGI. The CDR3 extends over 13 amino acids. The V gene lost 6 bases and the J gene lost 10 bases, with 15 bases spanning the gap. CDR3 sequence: CASSWGLQGKLFF. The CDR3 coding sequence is TGTGCCAGCAGCTGGGGCCTTCAGGGAAAACTGTTTTTT.